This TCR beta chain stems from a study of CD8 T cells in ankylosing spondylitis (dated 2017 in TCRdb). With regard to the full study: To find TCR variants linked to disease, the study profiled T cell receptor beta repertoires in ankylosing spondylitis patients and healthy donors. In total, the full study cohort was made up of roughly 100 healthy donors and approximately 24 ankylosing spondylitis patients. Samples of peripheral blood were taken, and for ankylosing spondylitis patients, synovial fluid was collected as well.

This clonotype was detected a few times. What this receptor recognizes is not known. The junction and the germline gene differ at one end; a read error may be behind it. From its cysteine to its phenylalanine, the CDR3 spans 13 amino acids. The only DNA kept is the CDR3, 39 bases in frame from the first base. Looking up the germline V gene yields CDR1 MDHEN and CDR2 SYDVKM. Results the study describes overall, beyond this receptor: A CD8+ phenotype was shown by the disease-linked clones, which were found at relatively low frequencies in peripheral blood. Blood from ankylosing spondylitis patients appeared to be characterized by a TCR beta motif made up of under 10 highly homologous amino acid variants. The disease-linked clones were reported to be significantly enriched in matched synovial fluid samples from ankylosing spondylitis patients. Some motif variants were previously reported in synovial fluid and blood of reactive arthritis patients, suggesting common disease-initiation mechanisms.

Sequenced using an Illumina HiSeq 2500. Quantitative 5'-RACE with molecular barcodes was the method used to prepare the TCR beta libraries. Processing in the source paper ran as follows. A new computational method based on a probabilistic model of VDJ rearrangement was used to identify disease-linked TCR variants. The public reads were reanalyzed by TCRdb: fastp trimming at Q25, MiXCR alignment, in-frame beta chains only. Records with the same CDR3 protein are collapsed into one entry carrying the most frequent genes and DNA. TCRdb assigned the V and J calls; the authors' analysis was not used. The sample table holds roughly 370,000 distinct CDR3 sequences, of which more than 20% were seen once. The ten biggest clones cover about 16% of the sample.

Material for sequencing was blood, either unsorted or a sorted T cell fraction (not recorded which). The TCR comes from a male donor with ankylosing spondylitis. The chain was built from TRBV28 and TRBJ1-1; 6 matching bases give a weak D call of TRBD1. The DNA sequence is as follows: TGTTCCAGCCTAGACAGGTCGAACACTGAAGCTTTCTTT. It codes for CSSLDRSNTEAFF.